This is a list of T cell receptor beta chains from one sample in a study of cytomegalovirus exposure and HLA in healthy donors. Sequenced by immunoSEQ multiplex PCR; TCRdb stores in-frame clones only, minus some. In the table there are hundreds of thousands of clones, approximately 90% of which are singletons. Sample: PBMCs. Receptors were obtained from a woman aged 18-29 years in good health and CMV-seronegative. Both conserved end residues are part of each CDR3. D genes are given only for firm matches. Only part of the rows carry a size: once, few, many, or a class if the clone is expanded.

J	D	V	size	CDR3	DNA
TRBJ1-3	-	TRBV29-1	-	CSVGGRDSGNTIYF	TGCAGCGTGGGCGGACGGGACTCTGGAAACACCATATATTTT
TRBJ1-6	TRBD1	TRBV28	-	CASRDRGTVRDSPLHF	TGTGCCAGCAGGGACAGGGGAACGGTTCGGGATTCACCCCTCCACTTT
TRBJ1-2	TRBD1	TRBV6-5	-	CASLRGRRGGYTF	TGTGCCAGCCTGAGGGGGCGCAGAGGTGGCTACACCTTC
TRBJ2-7	TRBD1	TRBV7-6	-	CASSPRTGNSYEQYF	TGTGCCAGCAGCCCTCGGACAGGGAACTCCTACGAGCAGTACTTC
TRBJ1-1	-	TRBV18	-	CASSPSGQNTEAFF	TGTGCCAGCTCACCCTCCGGTCAGAACACTGAAGCTTTCTTT
TRBJ1-4	-	TRBV5-1	-	CASSFRRSGATNEKLFF	TGCGCCAGCAGCTTCCGGAGGTCGGGTGCAACTAATGAAAAACTGTTTTTT
TRBJ1-1	TRBD1	TRBV25-1	-	CASREGGWYTEAFF	TGTGCCAGCAGAGAAGGGGGCTGGTACACTGAAGCTTTCTTT
TRBJ1-5	-	TRBV28	-	CASSPLRMGRGQPQHF	TGTGCCAGCAGTCCCCTGAGGATGGGGAGGGGACAGCCCCAGCATTTT
TRBJ2-1	-	TRBV2	-	CASPREDEQFF	TGTGCCAGCCCCAGGGAAGATGAGCAGTTCTTC
TRBJ1-6	-	TRBV14	-	CASSQDLGQGNSPLHF	TGTGCCAGCAGCCAAGACTTGGGGCAGGGGAATTCACCCCTCCACTTT
TRBJ2-1	TRBD1	TRBV9	-	CASSGTGTGYNEQFF	TGTGCCAGCAGCGGGACCGGGACAGGATACAATGAGCAGTTCTTC
TRBJ2-6	-	TRBV25-1	-	CASKGQGANVLTF	TGTGCCAGCAAGGGGCAGGGGGCCAACGTCCTGACTTTC
TRBJ1-1	TRBD1	TRBV7-9	few	CASSLYRDRGRVEAFF	TGTGCCAGCAGCTTATACCGGGACAGGGGGCGGGTTGAAGCTTTCTTT
TRBJ1-2	TRBD1	TRBV6-6	-	CASRRTGSNYGYTF	TGTGCCAGCAGAAGGACAGGGTCTAACTATGGCTACACCTTC
TRBJ1-5	TRBD1	TRBV6-1	-	CASSGDRGRNQPQHF	TGTGCCAGCAGTGGCGACAGGGGGCGTAATCAGCCCCAGCATTTT
TRBJ2-1	-	TRBV10-3	-	CAISQGSSYNEQFF	TGTGCCATCTCTCAGGGATCCTCTTACAATGAGCAGTTCTTC
TRBJ1-5	-	TRBV6-1	few	CASSLNTNQPQHF	TGTGCCAGCAGCTTAAACACGAATCAGCCCCAGCATTTT
TRBJ2-5	-	TRBV7-6	-	CASSLVGPETQYF	TGTGCCAGCAGCTTGGTGGGGCCTGAGACCCAGTACTTC
TRBJ2-7	-	TRBV12-5	-	CASGLVELVRTRTYEQYF	TGTGCTAGTGGTTTGGTAGAGTTGGTGAGGACGCGGACTTACGAGCAGTACTTC
TRBJ2-7	TRBD2	TRBV5-1	once	CASSSSGGSYEQYF	TGCGCCAGCAGCTCTAGCGGGGGCTCCTACGAGCAGTACTTC
TRBJ2-1	TRBD1	TRBV10-2	-	CASSGNTGGHEQFF	TGCGCCAGCAGTGGGAATACAGGGGGCCATGAGCAGTTCTTC
TRBJ2-7	-	TRBV4-1	-	CASSQDRAADYEQYF	TGCGCCAGCAGCCAAGATCGAGCTGCGGACTACGAGCAGTACTTC
TRBJ2-1	-	TRBV15	-	CATSRARESYNEQFF	TGTGCCACCAGCAGGGCTAGGGAGAGTTACAATGAGCAGTTCTTC